A selection of T cell receptor beta chains follows, all from one sample in a study of OX40 agonist ivuxolimab in advanced cancers. Method: immunoSEQ multiplex PCR; TCRdb's copy keeps in-frame clones and lacks some. Of about 74,000 clones detected, about 81% appear once; the ten largest clones hold 6.6%. Sequencing was performed on CD4+ or CD8+ T cells sorted from blood, taken in a trial of the OX40 agonist ivuxolimab. The receptors derive from an adult with an advanced solid tumor such as melanoma, head and neck, liver or kidney cancer. Each CDR3 is given with its conserved first and last residue. Fields, in order: D gene, V gene, clone size, J gene, CDR3 protein, CDR3 DNA. The D gene is left open where the match is weak. Clone size is not always given. Where it is, it says once, few, many or a class for expanded clones.

.	TRBV10-1	.	TRBJ2-2	CASRRLGTLRGNTGELFF	TGCGCCAGCAGACGCCTTGGGACATTAAGAGGAAACACCGGGGAGCTGTTTTTT
TRBD1	TRBV28	few	TRBJ1-5	CASSPQDRVDQPQHF	TGTGCCAGCAGCCCACAGGACAGGGTCGATCAGCCCCAGCATTTT
.	TRBV28	.	TRBJ2-7	CASSFTGTNEQYF	TGTGCCAGCAGTTTTACGGGTACTAACGAGCAGTACTTC
TRBD1	TRBV18	.	TRBJ1-5	CASSPRQGEGQPQHF	TGTGCCAGCTCACCTCGACAGGGGGAAGGTCAGCCCCAGCATTTT
.	TRBV4-1	.	TRBJ2-2	CASSQDWTDREDTGELFF	TGCGCCAGCAGCCAAGATTGGACCGACAGGGAGGACACCGGGGAGCTGTTTTTT
TRBD2	TRBV28	.	TRBJ2-3	CASSFGRKTSADTQYF	TGTGCCAGCAGTTTTGGGAGAAAAACTAGCGCAGATACGCAGTATTTT
TRBD1	TRBV19	.	TRBJ1-4	CASSIAGGIEKLFF	TGTGCCAGTAGTATCGCAGGGGGGATTGAAAAACTGTTTTTT
TRBD1	TRBV11-2	.	TRBJ1-3	CASSYGQGNSGNTIYF	TGTGCCAGCAGCTACGGACAGGGGAACTCTGGAAACACCATATATTTT
TRBD1	TRBV7-8	.	TRBJ2-1	CASSSGQNNEQFF	TGTGCCAGCAGCTCGGGACAGAACAATGAGCAGTTCTTC
.	TRBV4-2	.	TRBJ1-1	CASSQVIDMNTEAFF	TGTGCCAGCAGCCAAGTTATTGACATGAACACTGAAGCTTTCTTT
.	TRBV2	.	TRBJ1-6	CASSELGSSYNSPLHF	TGTGCCAGCAGTGAATTAGGGAGCTCCTATAATTCACCCCTCCACTTT
.	TRBV7-9	.	TRBJ1-2	CASSSAPRGYGYTF	TGTGCCAGCAGCTCGGCCCCACGGGGATATGGCTACACCTTC
.	TRBV5-8	.	TRBJ1-1	CASSARAHTEAFF	TGTGCCAGCAGCGCCAGGGCCCACACTGAAGCTTTCTTT
.	TRBV28	.	TRBJ1-4	CASSLGGQGVEKLFF	TGTGCCAGCAGTTTAGGGGGGCAGGGCGTTGAAAAACTGTTTTTT